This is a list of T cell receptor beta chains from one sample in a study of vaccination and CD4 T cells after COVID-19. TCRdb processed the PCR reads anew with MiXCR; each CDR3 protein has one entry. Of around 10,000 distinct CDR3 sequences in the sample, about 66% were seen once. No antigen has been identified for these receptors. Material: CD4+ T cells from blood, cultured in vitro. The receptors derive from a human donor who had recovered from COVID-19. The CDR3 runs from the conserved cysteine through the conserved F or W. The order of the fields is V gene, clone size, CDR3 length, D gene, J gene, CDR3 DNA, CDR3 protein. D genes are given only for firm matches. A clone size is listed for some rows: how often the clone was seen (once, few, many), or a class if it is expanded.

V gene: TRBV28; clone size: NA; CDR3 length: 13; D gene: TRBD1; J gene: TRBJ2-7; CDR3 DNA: TGTGCCAGCCTATCGGGACAGGGGGCCGTGGGAGTCTTC; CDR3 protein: CASLSGQGAVGVF
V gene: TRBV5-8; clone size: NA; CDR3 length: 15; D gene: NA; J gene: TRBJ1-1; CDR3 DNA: TGTGCCAGCAGCTTGGGCGGGACGGGAAGGACTGAAGCTTTCTTT; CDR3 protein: CASSLGGTGRTEAFF
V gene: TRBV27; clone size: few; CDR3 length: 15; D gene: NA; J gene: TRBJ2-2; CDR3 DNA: TGTGCCAGCAGCCTAGGAGGGTGGAACACCGGGGAGCTGTTTTTT; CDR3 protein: CASSLGGWNTGELFF
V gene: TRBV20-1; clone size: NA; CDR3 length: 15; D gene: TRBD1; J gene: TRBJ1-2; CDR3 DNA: TGCAGTGCTAGAGATTTCTACAGGGGATTTTATGGCTACACCTTC; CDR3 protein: CSARDFYRGFYGYTF
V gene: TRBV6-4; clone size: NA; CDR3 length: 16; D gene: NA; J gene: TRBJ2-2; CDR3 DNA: TGTGCCAGCAGTGACTCGGTGGCGATGAACACCGGGGAGCTGTTTTTT; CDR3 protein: CASSDSVAMNTGELFF
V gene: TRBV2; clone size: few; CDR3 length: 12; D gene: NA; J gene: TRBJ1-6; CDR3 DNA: TGTGCCAGCAGTGTGGATAATTCACCCCTCCACTTT; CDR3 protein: CASSVDNSPLHF
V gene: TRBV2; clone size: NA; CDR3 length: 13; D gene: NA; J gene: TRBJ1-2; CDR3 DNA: TGTGCCAGCAGTGATAGGGGGATCGATGGCTACACCTTC; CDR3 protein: CASSDRGIDGYTF
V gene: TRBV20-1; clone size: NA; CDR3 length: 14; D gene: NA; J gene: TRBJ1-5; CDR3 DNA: TGCAGTGCTAGCCCCGAAGGAGCCAATCAGCCCCAGCATTTT; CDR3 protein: CSASPEGANQPQHF
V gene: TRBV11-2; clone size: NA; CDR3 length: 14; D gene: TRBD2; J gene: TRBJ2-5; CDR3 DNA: TGTGCCAGCAGCTTAACTAGCGAGCAAGAGACCCAGTACTTC; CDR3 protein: CASSLTSEQETQYF
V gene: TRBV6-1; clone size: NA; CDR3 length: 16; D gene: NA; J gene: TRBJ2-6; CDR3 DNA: TGTGCCAGCAGTGGTGGGGGCGCGAATGGGGCCAACGTCCTGACTTTC; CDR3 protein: CASSGGGANGANVLTF
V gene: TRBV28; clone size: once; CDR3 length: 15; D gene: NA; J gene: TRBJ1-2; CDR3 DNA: TGTGCCAGCAGTGGCTGGGACACCTTTAACTATGGCTACACCTTC; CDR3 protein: CASSGWDTFNYGYTF
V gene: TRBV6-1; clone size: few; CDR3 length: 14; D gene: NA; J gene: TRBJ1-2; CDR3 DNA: TGTGCCAGCAGTGTCAGGGGAGTTAACTATGGCTACACCTTC; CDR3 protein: CASSVRGVNYGYTF
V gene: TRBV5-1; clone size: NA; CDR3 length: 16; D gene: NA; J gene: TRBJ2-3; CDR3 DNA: TGCGCCGGCAGCTTGGGACGAGGCGGGGCAATAGATACGCAGTATTTT; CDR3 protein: CAGSLGRGGAIDTQYF
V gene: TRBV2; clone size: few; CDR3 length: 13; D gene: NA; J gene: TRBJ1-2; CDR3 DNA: TGTGCCACCACAGACTTTGCTAACTATGGCTACACCTTC; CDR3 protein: CATTDFANYGYTF
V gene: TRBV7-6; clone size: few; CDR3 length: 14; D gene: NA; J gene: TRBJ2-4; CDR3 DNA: TGTGCCAGCAGCTCCCGGAGGTCAGGAAACATTCAGTACTTC; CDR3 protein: CASSSRRSGNIQYF
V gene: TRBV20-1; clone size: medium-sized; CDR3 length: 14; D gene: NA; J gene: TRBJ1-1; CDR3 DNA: TGCAGTGCCTTGGTCGGGGCTATGAACACTGAAGCTTTCTTT; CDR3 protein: CSALVGAMNTEAFF
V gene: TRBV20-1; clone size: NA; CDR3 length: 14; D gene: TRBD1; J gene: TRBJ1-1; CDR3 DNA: TGCAGTGCTAGAACCCGACAGGGGAACACTGAAGCTTTCTTT; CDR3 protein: CSARTRQGNTEAFF
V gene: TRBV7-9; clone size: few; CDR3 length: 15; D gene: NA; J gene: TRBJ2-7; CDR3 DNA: TGTGCCAGCAGCTTGAGTGAGGGACGGTTCTACGAGCAGTACTTC; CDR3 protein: CASSLSEGRFYEQYF
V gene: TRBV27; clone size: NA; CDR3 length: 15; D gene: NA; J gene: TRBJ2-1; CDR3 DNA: TGTGCCAGCAGCCGAGGGGGGAGCTCCTACAATGAGCAGTTCTTC; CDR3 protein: CASSRGGSSYNEQFF
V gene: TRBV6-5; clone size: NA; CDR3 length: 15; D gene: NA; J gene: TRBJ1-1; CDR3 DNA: TGTGCCAGCAGTTACGGGGGGTTCATGAACACTGAAGCTTTCTTT; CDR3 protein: CASSYGGFMNTEAFF
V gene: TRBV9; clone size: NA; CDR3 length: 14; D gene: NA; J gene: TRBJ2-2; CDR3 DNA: TGTGCCAGCAGCCCTGGACTGATCACCGGGGAGCTGTTTTTT; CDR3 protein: CASSPGLITGELFF
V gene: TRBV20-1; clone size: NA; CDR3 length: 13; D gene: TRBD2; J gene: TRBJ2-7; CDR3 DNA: TGCAGTGCTAGTCTAGCGGGGGCGAATGGGCAGTACTTC; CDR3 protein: CSASLAGANGQYF
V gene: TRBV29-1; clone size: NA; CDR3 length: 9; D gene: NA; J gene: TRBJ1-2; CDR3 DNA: TGCAGCGTTGAGAAAGGATACACCTTC; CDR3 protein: CSVEKGYTF
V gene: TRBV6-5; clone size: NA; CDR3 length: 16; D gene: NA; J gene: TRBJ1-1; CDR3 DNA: TGTGCCAGCAGTTACTCCTTCGGGGGGCGTAACACTGAAGCTTTCTTT; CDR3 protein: CASSYSFGGRNTEAFF
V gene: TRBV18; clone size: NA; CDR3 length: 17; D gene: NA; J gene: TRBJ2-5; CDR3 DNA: TGTGCCAGCTCATCCACAGTGGTGGTCCCACCCGGAGAGACCCAGTACTTC; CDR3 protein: CASSSTVVVPPGETQYF
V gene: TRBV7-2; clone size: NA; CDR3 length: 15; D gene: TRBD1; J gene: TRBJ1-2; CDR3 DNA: TGTGCCAGCAGACAGGACAGGGGCGTCAACTATGGCTACACCTTC; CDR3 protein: CASRQDRGVNYGYTF
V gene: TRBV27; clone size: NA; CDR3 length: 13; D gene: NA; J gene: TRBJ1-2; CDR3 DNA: TGTGCCAGCAGTTACCTATCTACTGGGGGCTACACCTTC; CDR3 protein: CASSYLSTGGYTF
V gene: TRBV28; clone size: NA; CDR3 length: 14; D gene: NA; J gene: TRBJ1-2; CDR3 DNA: TGTGCCAGCAGTGGGGTATGGTATAACTATGGCTACACCTTC; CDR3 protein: CASSGVWYNYGYTF
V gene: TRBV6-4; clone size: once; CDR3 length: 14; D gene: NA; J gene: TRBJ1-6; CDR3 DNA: TGTGCCAGCAGTGAGGGATCCTATAATTCACCCCTCCACTTT; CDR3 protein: CASSEGSYNSPLHF
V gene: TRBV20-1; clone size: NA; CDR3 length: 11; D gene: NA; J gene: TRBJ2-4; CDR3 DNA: TGCAGTGCTAGAGATGTGGACATCCAGTACTTC; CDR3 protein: CSARDVDIQYF
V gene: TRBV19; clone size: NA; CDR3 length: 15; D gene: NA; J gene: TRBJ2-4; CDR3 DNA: TGTGCCAGTAGTAGGAGCCAGCAGCCCAAAAACATTCAGTACTTC; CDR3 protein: CASSRSQQPKNIQYF
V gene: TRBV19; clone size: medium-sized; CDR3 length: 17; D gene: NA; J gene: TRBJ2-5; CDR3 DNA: TGTGCCAGTAGTATAGCTGGGGGCCCTAGCGAAGGGGAGACCCAGTACTTC; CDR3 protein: CASSIAGGPSEGETQYF
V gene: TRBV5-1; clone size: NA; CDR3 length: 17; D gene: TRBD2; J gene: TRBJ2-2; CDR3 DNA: TGCGCCAGCAGCTCCTTCTGGACTAGCTCGATGGCCGGGGAGCTGTTTTTT; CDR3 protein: CASSSFWTSSMAGELFF
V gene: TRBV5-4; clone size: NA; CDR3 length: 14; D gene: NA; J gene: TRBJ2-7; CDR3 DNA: TGTGCCAGCAGCCCGTCACCGGGGGTGGACGAGCAGTACTTC; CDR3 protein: CASSPSPGVDEQYF
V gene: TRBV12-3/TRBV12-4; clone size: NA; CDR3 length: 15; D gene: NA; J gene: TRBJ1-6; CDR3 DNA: TGTGCCAGCAGTTTTAGCTCAGGGCCTGGTTCACCCCTCCACTTT; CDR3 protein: CASSFSSGPGSPLHF
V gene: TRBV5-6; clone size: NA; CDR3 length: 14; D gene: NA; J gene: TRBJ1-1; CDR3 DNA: TGTGCCAGCAGCTTGGTGGGATCGGACACTGAAGCTTTCTTT; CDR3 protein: CASSLVGSDTEAFF
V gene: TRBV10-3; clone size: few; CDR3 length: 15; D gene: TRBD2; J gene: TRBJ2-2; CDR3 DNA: TGTGCCACCGGTTTTTATAGCGGGGGAACCGGGGAGCTGTTTTTT; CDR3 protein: CATGFYSGGTGELFF
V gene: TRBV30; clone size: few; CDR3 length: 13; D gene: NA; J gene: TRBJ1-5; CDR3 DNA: TGTGCCTTTACTCCTACCGTCGATCAGCCCCAGCATTTT; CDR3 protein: CAFTPTVDQPQHF
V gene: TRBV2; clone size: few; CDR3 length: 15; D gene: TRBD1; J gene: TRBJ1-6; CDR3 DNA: TGTGCCAGCACCAAAGCCGGGACAGGGGCTTCACCCCTCCACTTT; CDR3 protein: CASTKAGTGASPLHF
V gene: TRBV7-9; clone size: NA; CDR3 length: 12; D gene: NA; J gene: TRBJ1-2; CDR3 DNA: TGTGCCAGCACCATAGCTGGCTATGGCTACACCTTC; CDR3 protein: CASTIAGYGYTF
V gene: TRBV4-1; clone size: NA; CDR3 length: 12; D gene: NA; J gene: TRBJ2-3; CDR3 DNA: TGCGCCAGCAGCCAAGTCGCGGGAAGGCAGTATTTT; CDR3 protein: CASSQVAGRQYF
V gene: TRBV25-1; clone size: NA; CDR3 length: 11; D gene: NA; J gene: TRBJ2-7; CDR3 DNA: TGTGCCAGCAGTCTCTCCTACGAGCAGTACTTC; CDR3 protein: CASSLSYEQYF
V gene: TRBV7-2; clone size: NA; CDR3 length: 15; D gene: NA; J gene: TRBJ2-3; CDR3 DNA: TGTGTCAGCAGCCGAGACCACCAAAGCACAGATACGCAGTATTTT; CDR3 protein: CVSSRDHQSTDTQYF
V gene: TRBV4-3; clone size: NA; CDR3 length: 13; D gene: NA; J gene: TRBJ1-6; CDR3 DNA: TGCGCCACCACCCGAAGTCTGGGTTCACCCCTCCACTTT; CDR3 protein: CATTRSLGSPLHF
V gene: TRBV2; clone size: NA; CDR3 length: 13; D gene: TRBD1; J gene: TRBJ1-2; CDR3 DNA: TGTGCCAGCAGTGGGGGACAGGTCTATGGCTACACCTTC; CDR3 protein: CASSGGQVYGYTF
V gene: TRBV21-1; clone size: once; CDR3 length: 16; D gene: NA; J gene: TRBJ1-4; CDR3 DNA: TGTGCCAGCAGCGTGGGGGAGCGACAGAATAATGAAAAACTGTTTTTT; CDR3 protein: CASSVGERQNNEKLFF
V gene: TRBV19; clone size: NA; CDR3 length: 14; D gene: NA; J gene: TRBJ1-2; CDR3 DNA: TGTGCCAGTAGTATTCTGGCAGGGGCTCGCGGCTACACCTTC; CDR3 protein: CASSILAGARGYTF
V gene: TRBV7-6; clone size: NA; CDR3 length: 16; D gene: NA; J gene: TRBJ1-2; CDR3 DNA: TGTGCCAGCAGCCCGGGGGGCGGGGGAGCTAACTATGGCTACACCTTC; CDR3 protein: CASSPGGGGANYGYTF
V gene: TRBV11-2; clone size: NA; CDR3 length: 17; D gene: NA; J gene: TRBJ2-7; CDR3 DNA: TGTGCCAGCAGCCCCCTGAGTAGGCAGGGTTCTTTCAACGAGCAGTACTTC; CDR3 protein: CASSPLSRQGSFNEQYF
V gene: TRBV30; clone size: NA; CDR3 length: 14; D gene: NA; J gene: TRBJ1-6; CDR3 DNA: TGTGCCTGGAGTGGGCCGGGACAAGGGTCACCCCTCCACTTT; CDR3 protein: CAWSGPGQGSPLHF
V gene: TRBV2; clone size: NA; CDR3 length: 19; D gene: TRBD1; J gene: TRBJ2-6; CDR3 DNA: TGTGCCAGCAGTGAACCCGGGGGACAGGGCTTCTCTGGGGCCAACGTCCTGACTTTC; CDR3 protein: CASSEPGGQGFSGANVLTF
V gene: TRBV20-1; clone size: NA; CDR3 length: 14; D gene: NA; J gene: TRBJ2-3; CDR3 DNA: TGCAGTGCTAGAGCAGGGGCGTTCACAGATACGCAGTATTTT; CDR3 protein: CSARAGAFTDTQYF
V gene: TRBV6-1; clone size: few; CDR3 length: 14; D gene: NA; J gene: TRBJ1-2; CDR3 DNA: TGTGCCAGCAGCCCCGGCGGAGGAAACTATGGCTACACCTTC; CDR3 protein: CASSPGGGNYGYTF
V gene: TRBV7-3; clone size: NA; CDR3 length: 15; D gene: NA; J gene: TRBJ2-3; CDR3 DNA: TGTGCCAGCAGCTTACAGGGGCAGAGCACAGATACGCAGTATTTT; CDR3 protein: CASSLQGQSTDTQYF